This T cell receptor beta chain was captured by sequencing in a study of Ad26.COV2.S vaccination and SARS-CoV-2 variants (dated by TCRdb to the early 2020s). At the level of the whole study: Donors in the vaccine arm were drawn from COV1001, a multicentre, randomized, double-blind, placebo-controlled phase I-IIa trial testing Ad26.COV2.S in healthy adults. Ad26.COV2.S was given intramuscularly at 5x10^10 or 1x10^11 viral particles, as a single shot or as two shots 56 days apart. The specificity and breadth of SARS-CoV-2-reactive T cell receptors after Ad26.COV2.S vaccination were assessed by TCRbeta repertoire sequencing. The TCR-sequenced set comprised approximately 30 samples: around 20 Ad26.COV2.S vaccine recipients, 5 placebo recipients and 8 SARS-CoV-2 convalescent individuals. Participants in the trial were split at random into five groups of five each, receiving low-dose or high-dose Ad26.COV2.S once or twice, or else placebo on both occasions. Investigators remained blinded to trial group allocation during experiments and outcome assessment. Beyond this particular receptor, the publication reports: Non-spike TCR breadth was comparable between vaccine and placebo recipients, consistent with the vaccine containing only spike. Spike-specific TCR breadth was higher in Ad26.COV2.S recipients than in placebo recipients (P = 0.0014). According to the authors, total T cell responses may have been underestimated by the TCR breadth and depth analyses. The study was not powered to compare responses between vaccine doses or regimens. After vaccination, spike-specific CD8+ and CD4+ T cell responses were reported to show substantial breadth.

TCRbeta CDR3 regions were sequenced with the immunoSEQ Assay. After extraction, genomic DNA underwent amplification by bias-controlled multiplex PCR, followed by high-throughput sequencing. The authors' pipeline ran thus. To quantify the absolute abundance of every unique TCRbeta CDR3 region, sequences were collapsed and filtered. T cell fraction was estimated by normalization of TCRbeta template counts to usable DNA, with usable DNA being measured through amplification of reference genes present in all nucleated cells. Repertoire TCRs were annotated as SARS-CoV-2-specific by exact matching of V gene, CDR3 amino acid sequence and J gene to a known reactive TCR set. The reference SARS-CoV-2 TCR set came from MIRA and was filtered for enrichment in COVID-19-positive ImmuneCODE repertoires, removing public or cross-reactive TCRs. Using the MIRA antigens, annotated TCRs were further analysed by specific ORF or by position within an ORF. Breadth was defined as the number of annotated unique rearrangements divided by the total number of unique productive rearrangements, and depth was defined as the summed frequency of the annotated unique rearrangements. Two-sided Wilcoxon rank-sum tests were used to compare TCR breadth between groups. Entries here come from immuneACCESS through TCRdb and include only in-frame sequences with V and J called. Some clones fail to appear in such tables; in the studies checked, an unresolved V gene covers under half of the shortfall, and the cause of the remainder is unknown. The DNA gave D and trimming, while V, J and clone size come from that table. For this sample there are over 350,000 clones; about 88% appear just once. The ten largest clones represent under 4% of the sample.

Trimming at the junction amounts to 5 bases on V and 1 base on J, and the germline ends lie 13 bases apart. Counted from cysteine to phenylalanine, this CDR3 has 15 amino acids. The CDR3 DNA has 45 bases and is translated from base 1. From the germline V gene, CDR1 is SGHRS and CDR2 is YFSETQ. Of note for this clone: No cognate antigen has been identified for it. No qualities accompany the bases; no much larger clone lies one base away.

The sample's treatment or condition label is to be understood as: around 19 received Ad26.COV2.S at low or high dose, single or two shots; a few received placebo; per-sample allocation not given. Repertoires of vaccine and placebo recipients were sequenced from samples taken on day 63 after the first injection. Between 29 July and 7 August 2020, Cohort 1b enrolled 25 adults aged 18-55 years at one site in Boston, USA. As a vaccine, Ad26.COV2.S was a replication-incompetent adenovirus type 26 vector that expressed a prefusion-stabilized SARS-CoV-2 spike protein derived from the original Wuhan strain.

This receptor was taken from a person aged 18-60 years who received the Ad26.COV2.S COVID-19 vaccine or a placebo. This sample comprised peripheral blood, obtained in a trial of Ad26.COV2.S vaccine versus placebo. The chain joins TRBV5-1 to TRBJ1-5, with a tentative D gene TRBD1 over 6 matching bases. The CDR3 region has the sequence CASRTGTSSNQPQHF. The DNA sequence is given as TGCGCCAGCAGAACCGGGACATCAAGCAATCAGCCCCAGCATTTT. Supplemented by the reference TRBV5-1 and TRBJ1-5 proteins around the CDR3, the complete variable domain is KAGVTQTPRYLIKTRGQQVTLSCSPISGHRSVSWYQQTPGQGLQFLFEYFSETQRNKGNFPGRFSGRQFSNSRSEMNVSTLELGDSALYLCASRTGTSSNQPQHFGDGTRLSIL.